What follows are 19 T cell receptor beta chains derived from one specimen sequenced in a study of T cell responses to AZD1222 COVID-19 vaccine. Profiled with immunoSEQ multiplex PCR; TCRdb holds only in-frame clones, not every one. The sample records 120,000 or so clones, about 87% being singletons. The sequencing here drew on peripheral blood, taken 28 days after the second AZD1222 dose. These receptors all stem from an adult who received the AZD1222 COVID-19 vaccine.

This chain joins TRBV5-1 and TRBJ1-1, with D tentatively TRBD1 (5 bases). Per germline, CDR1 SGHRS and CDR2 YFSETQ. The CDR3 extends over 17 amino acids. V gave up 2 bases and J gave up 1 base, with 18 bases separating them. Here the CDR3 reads CASSFPGRLTPNTEAFF. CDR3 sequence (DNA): TGCGCCAGCAGCTTCCCGGGACGCCTGACCCCGAACACTGAAGCTTTCTTT. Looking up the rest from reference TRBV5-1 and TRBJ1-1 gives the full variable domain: KAGVTQTPRYLIKTRGQQVTLSCSPISGHRSVSWYQQTPGQGLQFLFEYFSETQRNKGNFPGRFSGRQFSNSRSEMNVSTLELGDSALYLCASSFPGRLTPNTEAFFGQGTRLTVV.

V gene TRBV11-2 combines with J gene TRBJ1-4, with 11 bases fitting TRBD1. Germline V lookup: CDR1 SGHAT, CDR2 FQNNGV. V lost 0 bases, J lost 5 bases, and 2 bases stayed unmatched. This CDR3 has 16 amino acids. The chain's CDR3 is CASSLEGTGGNEKLFF. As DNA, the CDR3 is TGTGCCAGCAGCTTAGAGGGGACAGGGGGAAATGAAAAACTGTTTTTT.

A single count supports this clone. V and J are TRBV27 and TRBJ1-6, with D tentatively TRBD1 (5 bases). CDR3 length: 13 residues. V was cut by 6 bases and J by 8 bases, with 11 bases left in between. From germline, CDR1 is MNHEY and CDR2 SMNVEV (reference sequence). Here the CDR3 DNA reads TGTGCCAGCAGCAACAGGCTATATTCACCCCTCCACTTT. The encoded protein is CASSNRLYSPLHF.

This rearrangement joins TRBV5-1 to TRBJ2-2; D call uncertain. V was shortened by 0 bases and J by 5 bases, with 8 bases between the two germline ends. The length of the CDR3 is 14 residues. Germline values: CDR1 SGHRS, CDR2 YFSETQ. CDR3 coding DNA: TGCGCCAGCAGCTTGGAAGTTTTTACCGGGGAGCTGTTTTTT. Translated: CASSLEVFTGELFF.

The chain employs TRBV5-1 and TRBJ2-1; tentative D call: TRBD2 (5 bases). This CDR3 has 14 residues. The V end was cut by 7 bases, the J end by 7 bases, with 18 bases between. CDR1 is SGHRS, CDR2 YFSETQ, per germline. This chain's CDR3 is CASLGDSSGNEQFF. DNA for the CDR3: TGCGCCAGCCTCGGCGATAGCTCGGGGAATGAGCAGTTCTTC. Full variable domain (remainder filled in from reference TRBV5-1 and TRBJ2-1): KAGVTQTPRYLIKTRGQQVTLSCSPISGHRSVSWYQQTPGQGLQFLFEYFSETQRNKGNFPGRFSGRQFSNSRSEMNVSTLELGDSALYLCASLGDSSGNEQFFGPGTRLTVL.

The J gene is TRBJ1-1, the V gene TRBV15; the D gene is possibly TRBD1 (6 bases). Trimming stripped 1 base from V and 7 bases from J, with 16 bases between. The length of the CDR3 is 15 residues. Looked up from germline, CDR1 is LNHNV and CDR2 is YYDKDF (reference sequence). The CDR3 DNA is TGTGCCACCAGCAGAGGAGGTAGGGGCAGGGGTGAAGCTTTCTTT. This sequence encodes CATSRGGRGRGEAFF.

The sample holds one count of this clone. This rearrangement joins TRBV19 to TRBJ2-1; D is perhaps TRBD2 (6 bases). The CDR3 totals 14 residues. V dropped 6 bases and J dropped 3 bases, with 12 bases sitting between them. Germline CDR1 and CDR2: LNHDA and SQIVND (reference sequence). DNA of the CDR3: TGTGCCAGTAGAGCGGAGGGATTCTACAATGAGCAGTTCTTC. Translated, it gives CASRAEGFYNEQFF.

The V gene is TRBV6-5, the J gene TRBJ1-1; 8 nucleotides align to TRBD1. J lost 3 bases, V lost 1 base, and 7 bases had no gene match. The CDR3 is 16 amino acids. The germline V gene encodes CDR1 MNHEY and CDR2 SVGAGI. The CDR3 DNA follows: TGTGCCAGCAGTTACTACGGACAGGGATCAGACACTGAAGCTTTCTTT. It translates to CASSYYGQGSDTEAFF.

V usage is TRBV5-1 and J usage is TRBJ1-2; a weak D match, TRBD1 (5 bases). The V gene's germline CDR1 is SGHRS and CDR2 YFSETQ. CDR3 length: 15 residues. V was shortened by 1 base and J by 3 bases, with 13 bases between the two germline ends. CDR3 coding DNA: TGCGCCAGCAGCTTGAGGGGACGGGGCGACTATGGCTACACCTTC. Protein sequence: CASSLRGRGDYGYTF. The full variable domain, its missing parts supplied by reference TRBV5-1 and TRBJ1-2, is KAGVTQTPRYLIKTRGQQVTLSCSPISGHRSVSWYQQTPGQGLQFLFEYFSETQRNKGNFPGRFSGRQFSNSRSEMNVSTLELGDSALYLCASSLRGRGDYGYTFGSGTRLTVV.

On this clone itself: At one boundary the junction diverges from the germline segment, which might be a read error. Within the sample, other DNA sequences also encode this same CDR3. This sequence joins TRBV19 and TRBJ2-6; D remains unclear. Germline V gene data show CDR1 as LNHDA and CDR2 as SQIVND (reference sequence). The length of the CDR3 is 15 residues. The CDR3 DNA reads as TGTGCTAGTAGTCTCCACAAGGCTCCCGACAACGTCCTGACTTTC. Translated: CASSLHKAPDNVLTF.

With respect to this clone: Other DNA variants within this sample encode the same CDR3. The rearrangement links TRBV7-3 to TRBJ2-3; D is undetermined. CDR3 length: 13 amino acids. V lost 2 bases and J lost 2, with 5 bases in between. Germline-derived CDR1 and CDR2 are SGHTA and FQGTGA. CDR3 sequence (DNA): TGTGCCAGCAGCTTAGCCAACACAGATACGCAGTATTTT. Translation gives CASSLANTDTQYF.

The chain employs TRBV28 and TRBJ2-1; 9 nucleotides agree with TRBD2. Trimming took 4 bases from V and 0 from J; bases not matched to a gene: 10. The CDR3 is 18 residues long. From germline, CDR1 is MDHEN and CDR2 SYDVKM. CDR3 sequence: CASSSVRDSGSSYNEQFF. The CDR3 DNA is TGTGCCAGCAGTTCAGTCCGCGATAGCGGGAGCTCCTACAATGAGCAGTTCTTC.

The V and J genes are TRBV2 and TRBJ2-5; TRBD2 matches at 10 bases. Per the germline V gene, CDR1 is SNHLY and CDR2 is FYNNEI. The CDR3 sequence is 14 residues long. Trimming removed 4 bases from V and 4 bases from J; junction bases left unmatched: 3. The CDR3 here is CASSGRTSGETQYF. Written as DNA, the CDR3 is TGTGCCAGCAGTGGTCGGACTAGCGGAGAGACCCAGTACTTC.

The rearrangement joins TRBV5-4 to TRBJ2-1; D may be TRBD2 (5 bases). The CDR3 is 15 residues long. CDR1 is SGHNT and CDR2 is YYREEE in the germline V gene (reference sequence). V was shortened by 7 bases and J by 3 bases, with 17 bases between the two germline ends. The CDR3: CASLPRPGFYNEQFF. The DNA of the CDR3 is TGTGCCAGCCTACCGCGTCCGGGGTTCTACAATGAGCAGTTCTTC.

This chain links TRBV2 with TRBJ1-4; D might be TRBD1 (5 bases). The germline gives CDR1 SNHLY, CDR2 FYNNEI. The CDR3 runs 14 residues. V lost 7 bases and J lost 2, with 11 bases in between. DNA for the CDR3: TGTGCCAGCAAACTGGGGGACACTAATGAAAAACTGTTTTTT. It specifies CASKLGDTNEKLFF. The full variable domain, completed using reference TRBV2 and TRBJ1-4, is EPEVTQTPSHQVTQMGQEVILRCVPISNHLYFYWYRQILGQKVEFLVSFYNNEISEKSEIFDDQFSVERPDGSNFTLKIRSTKLEDSAMYFCASKLGDTNEKLFFGSGTQLSVL.

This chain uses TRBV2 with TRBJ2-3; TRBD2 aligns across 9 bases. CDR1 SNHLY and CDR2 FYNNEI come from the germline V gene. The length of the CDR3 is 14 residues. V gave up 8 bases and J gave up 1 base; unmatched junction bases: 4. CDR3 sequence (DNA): TGTGCCAGCGGACGGACTAGCGGCACAGATACGCAGTATTTT. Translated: CASGRTSGTDTQYF.

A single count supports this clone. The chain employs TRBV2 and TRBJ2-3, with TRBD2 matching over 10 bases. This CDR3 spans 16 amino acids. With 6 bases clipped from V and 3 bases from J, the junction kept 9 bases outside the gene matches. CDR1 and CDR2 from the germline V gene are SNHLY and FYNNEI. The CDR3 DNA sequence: TGTGCCAGCAGCGCCCCTAGCGGGAGCATGACAGATACGCAGTATTTT. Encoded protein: CASSAPSGSMTDTQYF.

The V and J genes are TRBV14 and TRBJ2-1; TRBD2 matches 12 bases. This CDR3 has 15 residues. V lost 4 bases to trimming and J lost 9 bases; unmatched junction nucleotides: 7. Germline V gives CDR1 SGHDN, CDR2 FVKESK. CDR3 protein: CASSPGLAGSPEQFF. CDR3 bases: TGTGCCAGCAGCCCAGGACTAGCGGGATCTCCTGAGCAGTTCTTC.

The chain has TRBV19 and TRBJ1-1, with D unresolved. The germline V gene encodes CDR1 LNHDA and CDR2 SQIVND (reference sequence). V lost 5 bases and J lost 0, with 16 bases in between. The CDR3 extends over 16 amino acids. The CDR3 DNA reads TGTGCCAGTAGTCTTATTAGGGCAGCATTGAACACTGAAGCTTTCTTT. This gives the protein CASSLIRAALNTEAFF.